These T cell receptor beta chains were read from a single sample in a study of T-cell reconstitution after alpha-beta-depleted transplantation in children. One entry per CDR3 protein results from TCRdb running MiXCR on the PCR reads. The sample shows about 690,000 distinct CDR3 sequences, 16% of them seen only once. The specimen was PBMCs from the stem cell graft donor, collected from the stem cell graft. The receptor source for this set is a human donor who donated a stem cell graft to a child with acute myeloid leukemia. Both conserved end residues are part of each CDR3. A D gene is named only where the DNA matches it firmly. The size of a clone is reported for some rows only, either as once, few or many, or as a class for expanded clones.

D: NA
J: TRBJ2-5
size: few
V: TRBV9
DNA: TGTGCCAGCAGCGCCCTGGGGAACAGGGAGACCCAGTACTTC
CDR3: CASSALGNRETQYF

D: TRBD1
J: TRBJ2-1
size: NA
V: TRBV12-3/TRBV12-4
DNA: TGTGCCAGCAGGGAAGCCGGGACAGAGTCCCATGAGCAGTTCTTC
CDR3: CASREAGTESHEQFF

D: TRBD1
J: TRBJ2-1
size: many
V: TRBV29-1
DNA: TGCAGCGCAATACACAGGGGCACCTACAATGAGCAGTTCTTC
CDR3: CSAIHRGTYNEQFF

D: TRBD1
J: TRBJ2-1
size: few
V: TRBV6-8
DNA: TGTGCCAGCAGTTATAAGGGAGTCGGACAGGGGAGTAATGAGCAGTTCTTC
CDR3: CASSYKGVGQGSNEQFF

D: TRBD1
J: TRBJ1-1
size: NA
V: TRBV20-1
DNA: TGCAGTGCCGGCAGGGGGGAAGCTTTCTTT
CDR3: CSAGRGEAFF

D: NA
J: TRBJ2-1
size: many
V: TRBV11-3
DNA: TGTGCCAGCAGCTTAGTCACCGCTATTGAGCAGTTCTTC
CDR3: CASSLVTAIEQFF

D: TRBD1
J: TRBJ2-2
size: few
V: TRBV29-1
DNA: TGCAGCGTTGAAGGGACAGGGGGCCTTAGTGACACCGGGGAGCTGTTTTTT
CDR3: CSVEGTGGLSDTGELFF

D: TRBD1
J: TRBJ1-2
size: many
V: TRBV6-2/TRBV6-3
DNA: TGTGCCAGCAGCCGGGGACAGGGCTATGGCTACACCTTC
CDR3: CASSRGQGYGYTF

D: NA
J: TRBJ1-2
size: many
V: TRBV24-1
DNA: TGTGCCACCAGTGACTCTGGGACGTACATTGGCTACACCTTC
CDR3: CATSDSGTYIGYTF

D: NA
J: TRBJ2-2
size: NA
V: TRBV25-1
DNA: TGTGCCAGCAGTGAGACGAACACCGGGGAGCTGTTTTTT
CDR3: CASSETNTGELFF

D: NA
J: TRBJ1-2
size: NA
V: TRBV28
DNA: TGTGCCAGCAGTCCCCCCTTTGGGGCCCGAAACTATGGCTACACCTTC
CDR3: CASSPPFGARNYGYTF

D: NA
J: TRBJ2-1
size: once
V: TRBV6-5
DNA: TGTGCCAGCAGTTATGGCAGGACCTACAATGAGCAGTTCTTC
CDR3: CASSYGRTYNEQFF

D: TRBD2
J: TRBJ2-4
size: many
V: TRBV20-1
DNA: TGCAGTGCTACGGGACTAGCGGGGGGGAAAAACATTCAGTACTTC
CDR3: CSATGLAGGKNIQYF

D: NA
J: TRBJ2-7
size: NA
V: TRBV7-9
DNA: TGTGCCAGCAGCTCACCAGGGTTCGATTCCTACGAGCAGTACTTC
CDR3: CASSSPGFDSYEQYF

D: NA
J: TRBJ2-7
size: few
V: TRBV29-1
DNA: TGCAGCGTCCAGCAGCAGGGAGTAAACTACGAGCAGTACTTC
CDR3: CSVQQQGVNYEQYF

D: NA
J: TRBJ2-7
size: NA
V: TRBV5-6
DNA: TGTGCCAGCAGCTTCCGGCAGGACGCAGTCTACGAGCAGTACTTC
CDR3: CASSFRQDAVYEQYF

D: NA
J: TRBJ2-5
size: NA
V: TRBV20-1
DNA: TGCAGTGCTAGGGTTAAGACCCAGTACTTC
CDR3: CSARVKTQYF